This T cell receptor beta chain was documented in a study of shared clonotypes between healthy human individuals. Study observations and caveats: Researchers found naive subsets generally carried larger estimated richness than memory subsets. With four donors compared, roughly 5% of naive CD4 clonotypes were shared. Only blood was sampled, and tissue TCR repertoires likely differ from blood ones.

For this clone: What it recognizes is unknown.

200 to 250 ng DNA, 25,000 to 30,000 T cell genomes, went into each sorted-subset replicate PCR. Assay: immunoSEQ multiplex PCR; the TCRdb copy retains only in-frame clones and omits some. The data contain about 1.1 million clones, about four fifths of them singletons. Trimming left V 6 bases short and J 3 bases short, with 15 bases between. Germline V gene data show CDR1 as MGHRA and CDR2 as YSYEKL. The CDR3 length is 15 residues. Sequenced sample: memory CD4+ T cells from PBMCs. Noted subset: CD45RA-negative fraction. The J gene is TRBJ1-5, the V gene TRBV4-1, with a weak D call TRBD1 (6 bases). The receptor comes from a man in his late teens or twenties in good health. Some clones in this sample may be carry-over from other donors' samples. CDR3 in DNA: TGCGCCAGCAGTCCCGGGGGGGCTCCCAATCAGCCCCAGCATTTT. The encoded protein is CASSPGGAPNQPQHF.